These 10 T cell receptor beta chains were sequenced from one sample in a study of T-cell reconstitution after alpha-beta-depleted transplantation in children. Preparation of the TCRbeta library was carried out with unique molecular identifiers. TCRdb re-called the PCR reads with MiXCR, one entry per CDR3 protein. The sample consists of over 15,000 distinct CDR3 sequences, about 8% of them appearing once. Source: PBMCs, mostly from graft donor cells, taken 60 days after TCRalphabeta/CD19-depleted stem cell transplant. The receptors were sampled from a boy less than two years old who had a stem cell transplant for Wiskott-Aldrich syndrome, so the T cells may come from the graft donor.

This clonotype was counted at least ten times. The chain links TRBV2 to TRBJ1-1, with D unclear. The germline V gene encodes CDR1 SNHLY and CDR2 FYNNEI. V was shortened by 4 bases and J by 3 bases, with 15 bases between the two germline ends. The CDR3 contains 15 residues. The CDR3 loop reads CASSVGWALDTEAFF. In DNA form, the CDR3 reads TGTGCCAGCAGTGTAGGTTGGGCCTTAGACACTGAAGCTTTCTTT. Drawing the rest from reference TRBV2 and TRBJ1-1, the complete variable domain is EPEVTQTPSHQVTQMGQEVILRCVPISNHLYFYWYRQILGQKVEFLVSFYNNEISEKSEIFDDQFSVERPDGSNFTLKIRSTKLEDSAMYFCASSVGWALDTEAFFGQGTRLTVV.

The chain recombines TRBV5-4 with TRBJ2-1, with unresolved D. Trimming left V 1 base short and J 7 bases short, with 6 bases between. The germline CDR1 and CDR2 sequences are SGHNT and YYREEE (reference sequence). The CDR3 covers 12 residues. For the CDR3, the DNA is TGTGCCAGCAGCTTGATAGGGAATGAGCAGTTCTTC. Translation: CASSLIGNEQFF.

This clonotype was counted a few times. The CDR3 spells CASSQKGGENTGELFF. CDR3 coding DNA: TGCGCCAGCAGCCAAAAGGGGGGGGAGAACACCGGGGAGCTGTTTTTT. The V and J genes are TRBV4-3 and TRBJ2-2; the D gene is possibly TRBD2 (7 bases). Germline lookup yields CDR1 LGHNA and CDR2 YSLEER. The CDR3 contains 16 residues. V was cut by 2 bases and J by 1 base, with 11 bases left in between.

Many counts were recorded for this clonotype. The V and J genes are TRBV20-1 and TRBJ1-2; D call uncertain. The CDR3 covers 16 residues. Germline CDR1 reads DFQATT; CDR2 reads SNEGSKA (reference sequence). The V gene lost 3 bases and the J gene lost 4 bases, with 21 bases spanning the gap. CDR3 nucleotide sequence: TGCAGTGCTAGTTTCCAGATGAGGGCGCAGCTCTATGGCTACACCTTC. This codes for CSASFQMRAQLYGYTF.

This clonotype occurred many times. The V gene is TRBV20-1, the J gene TRBJ2-7, with D possibly matching TRBD1 (5 bases). This CDR3 is built from 14 residues. Germline V gene sequence: CDR1 DFQATT, CDR2 SNEGSKA (reference sequence). V gave up 3 bases and J gave up 1 base, with 13 bases separating them. CDR3 loop: CSASGARASYEQYF. In DNA, the CDR3 is TGCAGTGCTAGTGGGGCCAGGGCTTCCTACGAGCAGTACTTC.

The table lists this clonotype with many counts. The rearrangement uses TRBV9 and TRBJ2-1; maybe TRBD1 (5 bases). Germline CDR1 SGDLS, CDR2 YYNGEE. Trimming removed 4 bases from V and 8 bases from J, with 10 bases in between. The CDR3 has 12 amino acids. This CDR3 is CASSQGWDEQFF. Written as DNA, the CDR3 is TGTGCCAGCAGCCAGGGATGGGATGAGCAGTTCTTC.

There are many counts of this clonotype. The chain carries TRBV12-3 or TRBV12-4 and TRBJ1-1; 10 positions agree with TRBD1. This CDR3 has 15 amino acids. The V and J ends lost 2 bases and 3 bases, in that order; junction bases with no gene match: 3. CDR3 DNA sequence: TGTGCCAGCAGTTTACCGGGGACAGGGGACACTGAAGCTTTCTTT. Protein sequence: CASSLPGTGDTEAFF.

This clonotype was seen more than once but under ten times. This chain joins TRBV20-1 and TRBJ1-2; maybe TRBD1 (5 bases). CDR1 and CDR2 (germline): DFQATT, SNEGSKA (reference sequence). With 0 bases removed from V and 4 bases from J, the gap between germline ends came to 9 bases. The CDR3 contains 13 residues. Here the CDR3 reads CSARDGALYGYTF. DNA of the CDR3: TGCAGTGCTAGAGATGGGGCCCTCTATGGCTACACCTTC.

This clonotype was observed a handful of times. The V and J genes are TRBV4-2 and TRBJ2-7, with D uncertain. The length of the CDR3 is 14 residues. Trimming pared 8 bases from V and 3 bases from J, leaving 17 bases between. Germline V lookup: CDR1 LGHNA, CDR2 YNFKEQ. Here the CDR3 DNA reads TGTGCCAGCGGCCCCGGGCTGGAACTCTACGAGCAGTACTTC. Encoded protein: CASGPGLELYEQYF.

This clonotype was observed many times. The chain is built from TRBV14 and TRBJ1-5; D possibly corresponds to TRBD1 (5 bases). Germline V gene sequence: CDR1 SGHDN, CDR2 FVKESK. V was cut by 0 bases and J by 15 bases, with 15 bases left in between. This CDR3 region has 13 residues. The CDR3 coding sequence is TGTGCCAGCAGCCAAGATCGTGGACAATTGACGCATTTT. It yields the protein CASSQDRGQLTHF. Looking up the rest from reference TRBV14 and TRBJ1-5 gives the full variable domain: EAGVTQFPSHSVIEKGQTVTLRCDPISGHDNLYWYRRVMGKEIKFLLHFVKESKQDESGMPNNRFLAERTGGTYSTLKVQPAELEDSGVYFCASSQDRGQLTHFGDGTRLSIL.